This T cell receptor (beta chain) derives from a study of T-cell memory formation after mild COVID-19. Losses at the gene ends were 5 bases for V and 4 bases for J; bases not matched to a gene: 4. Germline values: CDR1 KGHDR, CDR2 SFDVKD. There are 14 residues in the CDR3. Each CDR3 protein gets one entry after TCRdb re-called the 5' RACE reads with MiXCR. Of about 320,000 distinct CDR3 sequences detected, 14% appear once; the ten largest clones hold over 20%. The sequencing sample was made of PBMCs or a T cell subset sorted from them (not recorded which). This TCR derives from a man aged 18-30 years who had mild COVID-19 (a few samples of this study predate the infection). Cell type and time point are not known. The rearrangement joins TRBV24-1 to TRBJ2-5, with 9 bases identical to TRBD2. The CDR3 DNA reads TGTGCCACCAGTGCGGCTAGCGGGGCAGAGACCCAGTACTTC. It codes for CATSAASGAETQYF.